One sample yielded the 15 T cell receptor beta chains listed below, sequenced in a study of T cell repertoires in cytomegalovirus infection. TCRdb re-analysed the reads in MiXCR, keeping a single row per CDR3 protein. The table shows over 150,000 distinct CDR3 sequences, with roughly 14% occurring only once. The sample was PBMCs. Every receptor here comes from a human donor in good health (CMV status not recorded). Some clones in this sample may be carry-over from other donors' samples.

In this sample, this clonotype turned up a few times. The CDR3 protein is CASSFGRGNTEAFF. The CDR3 region has the DNA TGTGCCAGCAGCTTCGGAAGGGGCAACACTGAAGCTTTCTTT. The chain has TRBV11-1 and TRBJ1-1; tentative D call: TRBD1 (5 bases). This CDR3 spans 14 amino acids. V lost 3 bases, J lost 2 bases, and 10 bases lay in between. Germline loops: CDR1 SGHAT, CDR2 FQDESV (reference sequence).

This clonotype was picked up many times. CDR3 region: CASSPPNPTGEQYF. CDR3 in DNA: TGTGCCAGCAGTCCACCCAACCCGACAGGCGAGCAGTACTTC. This rearrangement joins TRBV28 to TRBJ2-7, with D possibly TRBD1 on 6 matching bases. This CDR3 has 14 amino acids. V lost 5 bases, J lost 6 bases, and 17 bases lay in between. CDR1 is MDHEN and CDR2 is SYDVKM in the germline V gene.

This clonotype was detected ten times or more. The chain carries TRBV28 and TRBJ2-3, with 11 bases identical to TRBD2. The CDR3 loop spans 18 amino acids. Germline trimming cut 1 base from V and 3 bases from J; bases unmatched to any gene: 9. Germline V gene sequence: CDR1 MDHEN, CDR2 SYDVKM. CDR3 DNA sequence: TGTGCCAGCAGTTTATTAGCGGGAGGGGGGATCAGGACAGATACGCAGTATTTT. Protein: CASSLLAGGGIRTDTQYF.

This clonotype was observed at least ten times. The rearrangement uses TRBV28 and TRBJ2-1, with unresolved D. V lost 6 bases, J lost 4 bases, and 7 bases lay in between. Germline V gene data show CDR1 as MDHEN and CDR2 as SYDVKM. This CDR3 comprises 12 residues. CDR3 sequence: CASRETYNEQFF. The CDR3 DNA reads as TGTGCCAGCAGGGAGACTTACAATGAGCAGTTCTTC.

This clonotype has a count of ten or more. The chain has TRBV7-2 and TRBJ2-7; TRBD1 aligns across 8 bases. Per germline, CDR1 SGHTA and CDR2 FQGNSA. Unmatched junction bases numbered 1, after V lost 0 bases and J lost 0 bases. This CDR3 spans 15 amino acids. In DNA, the CDR3 is TGTGCCAGCAGCTTAGCCGGACAGGGCTCCTACGAGCAGTACTTC. It specifies CASSLAGQGSYEQYF.

The table lists this clonotype with many counts. This rearrangement joins TRBV19 to TRBJ1-4, with D tentatively TRBD1 (6 bases). The ends were cut back, 2 bases at V and 0 bases at J, with 7 bases in the middle. This CDR3 is built from 15 residues. The V gene's germline CDR1 is LNHDA and CDR2 SQIVND (reference sequence). CDR3 sequence: CASSIWTATNEKLFF. As DNA, the CDR3 is TGTGCCAGTAGTATATGGACAGCAACTAATGAAAAACTGTTTTTT. Full variable domain (outside the CDR3, taken from reference TRBV19 and TRBJ1-4): DGGITQSPKYLFRKEGQNVTLSCEQNLNHDAMYWYRQDPGQGLRLIYYSQIVNDFQKGDIAEGYSVSREKKESFPLTVTSAQKNPTAFYLCASSIWTATNEKLFFGSGTQLSVL.

This chain joins TRBV29-1 and TRBJ2-7, with 15 bases aligning to TRBD2. In germline, CDR1 is SQVTM, CDR2 ANQGSEA. V dropped 7 bases and J dropped 0; count of bases not matched to a gene: 7. This CDR3 has 16 residues. The CDR3 DNA sequence: TGCAGCGCCGGGACTAGCGGGGGGAAAAGCTCCTACGAGCAGTACTTC. The encoded protein is CSAGTSGGKSSYEQYF.

In this sample, this clonotype turned up many times. The chain is built from TRBV28 and TRBJ2-1, with 7 bases identical to TRBD2. The germline V gene has CDR1 MDHEN and CDR2 SYDVKM. The ends lost 4 bases at V and 3 bases at J; junction bases unmatched: 9. The CDR3 consists of 16 residues. CDR3 region: CASSSFSSGSYNEQFF. The CDR3 coding sequence is TGTGCCAGCAGTTCGTTTTCTAGCGGAAGCTACAATGAGCAGTTCTTC.

This clonotype appeared a few times. In nucleotides, the CDR3 is TGTGCCAGCAGCGTAGGGGGACAATTATTAGCCAAAAACATTCAGTACTTC. It specifies CASSVGGQLLAKNIQYF. The chain joins TRBV9 to TRBJ2-4, with TRBD1 as a possible D gene (6 bases). Germline values: CDR1 SGDLS, CDR2 YYNGEE. V lost 0 bases and J 0 bases, leaving 13 bases between the germline ends. The CDR3 consists of 17 residues.

This clonotype was found many times. The chain is built from TRBV7-2 and TRBJ2-7; D is unclear. Per the germline V gene, CDR1 is SGHTA and CDR2 is FQGNSA. This CDR3 has 15 residues. Trimming stripped 1 base from V and 2 bases from J, with 12 bases between. CDR3 loop: CASSLEAAVAYEQYF. In DNA, the CDR3 is TGTGCCAGCAGCTTAGAAGCCGCGGTTGCCTACGAGCAGTACTTC.

In this sample, this clonotype turned up many times. The chain has TRBV7-2 and TRBJ1-1, with D unclear. V lost 2 bases to trimming and J lost 1 base, with 17 bases between them. The V gene's germline CDR1 is SGHTA and CDR2 FQGNSA. This CDR3 has 17 residues. Here the CDR3 DNA reads TGTGCCAGCAGCTTACTTGAAGGCAGGCCATCGAACACTGAAGCTTTCTTT. Residues: CASSLLEGRPSNTEAFF.

At least ten counts were recorded for this clonotype. The gene calls are TRBV18 and TRBJ2-3, with a weak D call TRBD1 (6 bases). This CDR3 is built from 15 residues. CDR1 is KGHSH, CDR2 LQKENI, per germline. V shed 6 bases and J shed 2 bases, with 15 bases lying between them. This CDR3 is CASSPEGTYTDTQYF. CDR3 nucleotide sequence: TGTGCCAGCTCTCCAGAGGGGACATACACAGATACGCAGTATTTT.

This clonotype was observed a few times. The V call is TRBV29-1, the J call TRBJ2-3; tentative D call: TRBD1 (6 bases). The germline CDR1 and CDR2 sequences are SQVTM and ANQGSEA. The germline V and J ends were trimmed by 1 base and 8 bases, with 16 bases remaining between them. The CDR3 is made up of 14 amino acids. The DNA for the CDR3 is TGCAGCGTTGAAGCACGACAGGACTGGGGTACGCAGTATTTT. Its protein product is CSVEARQDWGTQYF.

This clonotype was recorded at least ten times. The V call is TRBV7-8, the J call TRBJ1-6; perhaps TRBD1 as D (5 bases). The CDR3 runs to 14 residues. The V gene lost 5 bases and the J gene lost 7 bases, with 12 bases spanning the gap. Per germline, CDR1 SGHVS and CDR2 FQNEAQ. CDR3 nucleotides: TGTGCCAGCAGCCTGGGGGGGGACAATTCACCCCTCCACTTT. Translating gives CASSLGGDNSPLHF.

This clonotype was observed at least ten times. V usage is TRBV12-3 or TRBV12-4 and J usage is TRBJ1-6, with 8 bases identical to TRBD1. V trimming: 6 bases; J trimming: 11 bases; junction bases outside the gene matches: 6. This CDR3 region has 13 residues. The CDR3 nucleotides are TGTGCCAGCAGCCCCGGGACAGGAGCACCCCTCCACTTT. As protein: CASSPGTGAPLHF.